This record covers a single T cell receptor beta chain. Its antigen is unidentified. This CDR3 region has 15 residues. The germline V gene encodes CDR1 SNHLY and CDR2 FYNNEI. With 7 bases removed from V and 0 bases from J, the gap between germline ends came to 14 bases. The data were obtained in a study of blood T cells in healthy people across ages. Study results and limitations: Bulk PBMC profiling left naive and antigen-experienced comparisons inconclusive.

With a J-beta primer mix and a sample-barcoded 5' primer, a second PCR ran about 6 to 11 cycles. TCRdb called the 5' RACE reads again in MiXCR, with one record for every CDR3 protein. The data contain around 900,000 distinct CDR3 sequences, around 26% of them singletons. The source of this sequence is a woman of 80 years or more in good health. This chain uses TRBV2 with TRBJ2-3, with D hard to call. What was sequenced was blood. The CDR3 bases are TGTGCCAGCATTACAACCTCCTCTAGCACAGATACGCAGTATTTT. Amino acid sequence: CASITTSSSTDTQYF.